These 29 T cell receptor beta chains came from one sample sequenced in a study of blood T cell repertoires in COVID-19. This table comes from immunoSEQ multiplex PCR, and its TCRdb copy is limited to in-frame clones, with some not included. The sample has about 350,000 clones; roughly 87% are singletons. The sample comprised PBMCs or T cells enriched from blood (not recorded which). Receptors originate from a woman younger than 45 who had recovered from COVID-19.

The genes are TRBV19 and TRBJ1-1, with TRBD1 as a possible D gene (5 bases). V dropped 7 bases and J dropped 3 bases, with 12 bases sitting between them. Per germline, CDR1 LNHDA and CDR2 SQIVND (reference sequence). The CDR3 runs 13 residues. DNA for the CDR3: TGTGCCAGTATAAGGGGAGGGGACACTGAAGCTTTCTTT. The encoded protein is CASIRGGDTEAFF.

This sequence joins TRBV20-1 and TRBJ2-5; D remains unclear. The CDR3 is made up of 12 amino acids. The V gene lost 3 bases and the J gene lost 2 bases, with 7 bases spanning the gap. The V gene's germline CDR1 is DFQATT and CDR2 SNEGSKA (reference sequence). CDR3 sequence: CSASPEQETQYF. The CDR3 DNA sequence: TGCAGTGCTAGTCCGGAGCAAGAGACCCAGTACTTC.

The rearrangement links TRBV28 to TRBJ1-2; 9 positions agree with TRBD1. The junction had 9 bases not matched to a gene; V was cut back by 6 bases and J by 7 bases. The CDR3 loop spans 14 amino acids. The germline V gene has CDR1 MDHEN and CDR2 SYDVKM. The CDR3 DNA reads as TGTGCCAGCAGGAAACAGGGGGCGCGGAGTGGCTACACCTTC. Protein product: CASRKQGARSGYTF.

J is TRBJ1-3 and V is TRBV5-5, with D perhaps matching TRBD1 (5 bases). V lost 0 bases to trimming and J lost 1 base, with 11 bases between them. This CDR3 has 16 residues. Germline V gene lookup returns CDR1 SGHKS and CDR2 YYEKEE (reference sequence). CDR3 sequence (DNA): TGTGCCAGCAGCTTGGGACAGTCCAAATCTGGAAACACCATATATTTT. Residues: CASSLGQSKSGNTIYF. Full variable domain (missing parts from reference TRBV5-5 and TRBJ1-3): DAGVTQSPTHLIKTRGQQVTLRCSPISGHKSVSWYQQVLGQGPQFIFQYYEKEERGRGNFPDRFSARQFPNYSSELNVNALLLGDSALYLCASSLGQSKSGNTIYFGEGSWLTVV.

The rearrangement uses TRBV12-3 or TRBV12-4 and TRBJ1-2, with D uncertain. Trimming shortened V by 3 bases and J by 3 bases, and 8 bases separated the two germline ends. The CDR3 runs to 13 residues. CDR3 nucleotides: TGTGCCAGCAGTTTGAGGGCCCACTATGGCTACACCTTC. Its protein product is CASSLRAHYGYTF.

The CDR3 sequence is CASNGYKSSGNTIYF. The CDR3 nucleotides are TGTGCCAGTAACGGGTACAAGAGCTCTGGAAACACCATATATTTT. V gene TRBV19 combines with J gene TRBJ1-3; D not certain. The CDR3 consists of 15 residues. V shed 7 bases and J shed 0 bases, with 13 bases lying between them. The V gene's germline CDR1 is LNHDA and CDR2 SQIVND (reference sequence).

The chain links TRBV11-3 to TRBJ2-7; D may be TRBD1 (6 bases). The CDR3 is made up of 13 amino acids. V was clipped by 1 base and J by 3 bases, with 7 bases between them. The germline CDR1 and CDR2 sequences are SGHNT and YENEEA. This chain's CDR3 is CASSLGDNYEQYF. DNA for the CDR3: TGTGCCAGCAGCTTAGGGGACAACTACGAGCAGTACTTC.

The V and J genes are TRBV29-1 and TRBJ1-4, with 8 bases lining up with TRBD1. The V gene end was trimmed by 6 bases and the J gene end by 8 bases; junction bases not matched to a gene: 11. This CDR3 has 14 amino acids. Per germline, CDR1 SQVTM and CDR2 ANQGSEA. The CDR3, as DNA: TGCAGCGTGGCCATAGGACAGGGTGAAGAAAAACTGTTTTTT. Amino acids: CSVAIGQGEEKLFF. Supplemented by reference TRBV29-1 and TRBJ1-4, the full variable domain reads SAVISQKPSRDICQRGTSLTIQCQVDSQVTMMFWYRQQPGQSLTLIATANQGSEATYESGFVIDKFPISRPNLTFSTLTVSNMSPEDSSIYLCSVAIGQGEEKLFFGSGTQLSVL.

The genes are TRBV13 and TRBJ2-7; perhaps TRBD1 as D (6 bases). Germline CDR1 PRHDT, CDR2 FYEKMQ (reference sequence). The CDR3 covers 15 residues. The V and J ends lost 0 bases and 0 bases respectively, with 9 bases between them. The CDR3 loop is CASSLGPGASYEQYF. CDR3 sequence (DNA): TGTGCCAGCAGCTTAGGCCCAGGGGCCTCCTACGAGCAGTACTTC.

The V call is TRBV18, the J call TRBJ1-5, with TRBD1 matching over 8 bases. This CDR3 is 16 amino acids long. Germline assignment: CDR1 KGHSH and CDR2 LQKENI. Losses at the gene ends were 3 bases for V and 0 bases for J; bases not matched to a gene: 4. CDR3 DNA: TGTGCCAGCTCACCCGGCACAGGGGGTAGCAATCAGCCCCAGCATTTT. Translating it yields CASSPGTGGSNQPQHF.

This chain connects TRBV7-2 to TRBJ1-5, with 9 bases fitting TRBD1. Losses at the gene ends were 2 bases for V and 7 bases for J; bases not matched to a gene: 6. Per the germline V gene, CDR1 is SGHTA and CDR2 is FQGNSA. This CDR3 has 15 amino acids. The CDR3 DNA reads TGTGCCAGCAGCTTATACGGGACAGGGAGACAGCCCCAGCATTTT. Translation gives CASSLYGTGRQPQHF.

The V gene is TRBV5-1, the J gene TRBJ2-6; 7 nucleotides agree with TRBD1. This CDR3 has 16 residues. V was clipped by 7 bases and J by 0 bases; unmatched bases: 7. Looked up from germline, CDR1 is SGHRS and CDR2 is YFSETQ. The CDR3 DNA sequence: TGCGCCAGCCTGGACAGGCTCCGCTCTGGGGCCAACGTCCTGACTTTC. As protein: CASLDRLRSGANVLTF.

This chain uses TRBV4-1 with TRBJ1-1; D call uncertain. Trimming took 4 bases from V and 4 from J, leaving 16 bases between them. The CDR3 has 15 amino acids. Germline CDR1 reads MGHRA; CDR2 reads YSYEKL. CDR3 protein: CASSLLPGAGTEAFF. The CDR3 nucleotides are TGCGCCAGCAGCCTACTCCCGGGCGCGGGCACTGAAGCTTTCTTT.

J is TRBJ1-2 and V is TRBV24-1; D may be TRBD1 (6 bases). V shed 4 bases and J shed 2 bases, with 7 bases lying between them. Germline V gene lookup returns CDR1 KGHDR and CDR2 SFDVKD. CDR3 size: 13 residues. The CDR3 region has the DNA TGTGCCACCAGTGACAGGGGAAACTATGGCTACACCTTC. Protein product: CATSDRGNYGYTF.

The V and J genes are TRBV19 and TRBJ1-3; tentative D call: TRBD1 (5 bases). The germline V gene has CDR1 LNHDA and CDR2 SQIVND (reference sequence). The CDR3 extends over 16 amino acids. The V and J ends lost 5 bases and 0 bases respectively, with 14 bases between them. The CDR3 DNA follows: TGTGCCAGTAGTCTCACAGGTATACCCTCTGGAAACACCATATATTTT. Its protein product is CASSLTGIPSGNTIYF.

The chain joins TRBV28 to TRBJ1-1; a possible D gene is TRBD1 (6 bases). CDR3 length: 14 amino acids. V shed 5 bases and J shed 3 bases, with 13 bases lying between them. Germline-derived CDR1 and CDR2 are MDHEN and SYDVKM. CDR3 residues: CASSHRVSDTEAFF. The CDR3, as DNA: TGTGCCAGCAGTCACAGGGTGTCGGACACTGAAGCTTTCTTT.

This clone came up once. This chain uses TRBV28 with TRBJ2-7; 8 bases line up with TRBD1. J gave up 0 bases and V 2 bases, and 3 bases lay outside the gene matches. This CDR3 has 15 amino acids. Germline assignment: CDR1 MDHEN and CDR2 SYDVKM. CDR3 sequence (DNA): TGTGCCAGCAGTTTAGGGACAGGAAACTCCTACGAGCAGTACTTC. Translation gives CASSLGTGNSYEQYF.

Only one count was recorded for this clone. The chain carries TRBV27 and TRBJ2-7; 9 nucleotides align to TRBD1. Germline V gene lookup returns CDR1 MNHEY and CDR2 SMNVEV (reference sequence). The CDR3 length is 14 residues. After removal of 2 bases from V and 4 bases from J, the junction contained 3 bases not matched to a gene. The CDR3 DNA sequence: TGTGCCAGCAGTTTAGGACAGGGGCTTTACGAGCAGTACTTC. It specifies CASSLGQGLYEQYF.

The CDR3 region has the DNA TGTGCCACCAGCAGAGATCTAGCGGGGACCTACAATGAGCAGTTCTTC. This gives the protein CATSRDLAGTYNEQFF. The V gene is TRBV15, the J gene TRBJ2-1; the match to TRBD2 covers 9 bases. With V trimmed by 0 bases and J by 2 bases, 2 bases remained unmatched. CDR3 length equals 16 residues. The germline V gene has CDR1 LNHNV and CDR2 YYDKDF (reference sequence). Complete variable domain (other parts from reference TRBV15 and TRBJ2-1): DAMVIQNPRYQVTQFGKPVTLSCSQTLNHNVMYWYQQKSSQAPKLLFHYYDKDFNNEADTPDNFQSRRPNTSFCFLDIRSPGLGDTAMYLCATSRDLAGTYNEQFFGPGTRLTVL.

The V gene is TRBV5-1, the J gene TRBJ1-2, with a weak D call TRBD1 (6 bases). Deletions cut 2 bases from V and 6 bases from J, with 11 bases between. The V gene's germline CDR1 is SGHRS and CDR2 YFSETQ. This CDR3 is 13 amino acids long. The CDR3 sequence: CASSFGRGNGYTF. The DNA of the CDR3 is TGCGCCAGCAGCTTCGGCAGGGGCAATGGCTACACCTTC.

The chain combines TRBV5-1 with TRBJ1-3; no definite D call. CDR1 SGHRS and CDR2 YFSETQ come from the germline V gene. V lost 0 bases to trimming and J lost 0 bases, with 10 bases between them. CDR3 length: 16 amino acids. The chain's CDR3 is CASSLEAEFSGNTIYF. Written as DNA, the CDR3 is TGCGCCAGCAGCTTGGAGGCGGAATTCTCTGGAAACACCATATATTTT.

The chain carries TRBV6-2 or TRBV6-3 and TRBJ2-7; a possible D gene is TRBD1 (5 bases). Germline V CDR1 and CDR2: MNHEY, SVGEGT. CDR3 length equals 17 residues. V was cut by 5 bases and J by 2 bases, with 22 bases left in between. In nucleotides, the CDR3 is TGTGCCAGCAGTAACGACCTAACAGGACCCAATCCCTACGAGCAGTACTTC. Protein: CASSNDLTGPNPYEQYF.

The V and J genes are TRBV24-1 and TRBJ2-1; TRBD2 aligns across 10 bases. V lost 5 bases to trimming and J lost 1 base; unmatched junction nucleotides: 7. Germline-derived CDR1 and CDR2 are KGHDR and SFDVKD. The CDR3 has 17 residues. CDR3 sequence (DNA): TGTGCCACCAGTGGCCTAGCGGGGGAAGGATCCTACAATGAGCAGTTCTTC. Translation gives CATSGLAGEGSYNEQFF.

This clone was detected once. This chain joins TRBV11-2 and TRBJ1-1, with 7 bases identical to TRBD1. CDR1 SGHAT and CDR2 FQNNGV come from the germline V gene. Germline trimming cut 4 bases from V and 2 bases from J; bases unmatched to any gene: 1. The CDR3 loop spans 13 amino acids. The CDR3 loop reads CASSWTGNTEAFF. The CDR3 region has the DNA TGTGCCAGCAGCTGGACAGGAAACACTGAAGCTTTCTTT.

The chain employs TRBV28 and TRBJ1-2, with a weak D call TRBD1 (5 bases). The length of the CDR3 is 14 residues. V lost 2 bases, J lost 2 bases, and 9 bases lay in between. The germline CDR1 and CDR2 sequences are MDHEN and SYDVKM. The DNA for the CDR3 is TGTGCCAGCAGTTTAGGCAGGGCCAACTATGGCTACACCTTC. Its protein product is CASSLGRANYGYTF.

The genes are TRBV5-8 and TRBJ1-1; possible D gene TRBD1, 5 bases. Germline CDR1 reads SGHTS; CDR2 reads YDEGEE. Trimming removed 0 bases at V and 1 base at J, with 7 bases between. The CDR3 covers 14 residues. In DNA, the CDR3 is TGTGCCAGCAGCTTGGGACAGAAGAACACTGAAGCTTTCTTT. Encoded protein: CASSLGQKNTEAFF.

The gene calls are TRBV6-4 and TRBJ1-5; a possible D gene is TRBD1 (6 bases). The CDR3 contains 17 residues. Germline assignment: CDR1 MRHNA and CDR2 SNTAGT. V was trimmed by 3 bases and J by 5 bases, leaving 20 bases between them. The CDR3 nucleotides read TGTGCCAGCAGTGAAACCTTACAGGGTACACCATATCAGCCCCAGCATTTT. Translated: CASSETLQGTPYQPQHF.

This chain uses TRBV7-2 with TRBJ1-2; 8 positions agree with TRBD1. The CDR3 extends over 14 amino acids. Germline trimming cut 5 bases from V and 6 bases from J; bases unmatched to any gene: 8. Per germline, CDR1 SGHTA and CDR2 FQGNSA. CDR3 coding DNA: TGTGCCAGCAGCCCATGGACAGGGTTCGATGGCTACACCTTC. Translating it yields CASSPWTGFDGYTF.

CDR3 sequence (DNA): TGTGCCAGTAGTACTCTTGGACAGGGGGCCCACGAGCAGTACTTC. It specifies CASSTLGQGAHEQYF. This chain connects TRBV19 to TRBJ2-7; 11 bases map to TRBD1. J was trimmed by 5 bases and V by 4 bases; bases with no gene match: 7. In germline, CDR1 is LNHDA, CDR2 SQIVND (reference sequence). The CDR3 has 15 amino acids. Full variable domain (remainder filled in from reference TRBV19 and TRBJ2-7): DGGITQSPKYLFRKEGQNVTLSCEQNLNHDAMYWYRQDPGQGLRLIYYSQIVNDFQKGDIAEGYSVSREKKESFPLTVTSAQKNPTAFYLCASSTLGQGAHEQYFGPGTRLTVT.